Listed here are 15 T cell receptor beta chains from one sample, sequenced in a study of identical twins (dated by TCRdb to 2016 to 2018). Preparation of the library involved 5' RACE. The sequencer listed for this sample is Illumina HiSeq 2000. TCRdb itself trimmed the public reads at Q25 with fastp, ran MiXCR and retained productive beta chains. Under each unique CDR3 protein, matching rows form one entry showing the most common genes and DNA. The sample data list some 900,000 distinct CDR3 sequences, and around 12% of these were observed just once. Under 2% of the sample lies in the top ten. These same records also appear under a second study, on yellow fever vaccine responses in identical twins.

Input material: PBMCs. These receptors originate from a woman aged 18-29 years in good health.

The sample holds a few counts of this clonotype. The genes are TRBV9 and TRBJ2-1, with 7 nucleotides matching TRBD1. Trimming at V came to 3 bases and at J to 6 bases, leaving 6 bases not matched to a gene. CDR1 is SGDLS and CDR2 is YYNGEE in the germline V gene. The CDR3 is 14 residues long. CDR3 loop: CASSDRDRVNEQFF. The DNA for the CDR3 is TGTGCCAGCAGCGACCGGGACAGAGTCAATGAGCAGTTCTTC.

This clonotype was counted only a few times. This chain joins TRBV3-1 and TRBJ2-3; D unclear. The V gene lost 4 bases and the J gene lost 4 bases, with 12 bases spanning the gap. The germline V gene has CDR1 LGHDT and CDR2 YNNKEL (reference sequence). The CDR3 has 14 residues. The CDR3 sequence is CASSPRTTADTQYF. CDR3 nucleotides: TGTGCCAGCAGCCCACGGACCACCGCAGATACGCAGTATTTT.

This rearrangement joins TRBV29-1 to TRBJ1-1; unclear D gene. The CDR3 is 13 amino acids. The V and J ends lost 7 bases and 3 bases respectively, with 15 bases between them. Germline values: CDR1 SQVTM, CDR2 ANQGSEA. The CDR3 spells CSARTLLDTEAFF. The CDR3 coding sequence is TGCAGCGCTAGGACCTTATTGGACACTGAAGCTTTCTTT.

The chain uses TRBV28 and TRBJ2-1; D unclear. Trimming stripped 4 bases from V and 7 bases from J, with 20 bases between. The CDR3 loop spans 16 amino acids. Germline V CDR1 and CDR2: MDHEN, SYDVKM. As DNA, the CDR3 is TGTGCCAGCAGTTCACTTGGCAGGCTAAAAGCGAATGAGCAGTTCTTC. This codes for CASSSLGRLKANEQFF. Together with reference TRBV28 and TRBJ2-1, the CDR3 gives the full variable domain: DVKVTQSSRYLVKRTGEKVFLECVQDMDHENMFWYRQDPGLGLRLIYFSYDVKMKEKGDIPEGYSVSREKKERFSLILESASTNQTSMYLCASSSLGRLKANEQFFGPGTRLTVL.

This clonotype was detected ten times or more. The rearrangement links TRBV4-2 to TRBJ1-2; 7 nucleotides agree with TRBD1. The junction had 10 bases not matched to a gene; V was cut back by 1 base and J by 8 bases. This CDR3 has 15 amino acids. Germline CDR1 is LGHNA and CDR2 is YNFKEQ. CDR3 protein: CASSQANGQAGGYTF. CDR3 DNA: TGTGCCAGCAGCCAAGCCAACGGACAGGCTGGCGGCTACACCTTC.

J is TRBJ2-1 and V is TRBV28, with TRBD2 identical over 9 bases. Per the germline V gene, CDR1 is MDHEN and CDR2 is SYDVKM. CDR3 length: 15 residues. J lost 8 bases, V lost 2 bases, and 7 bases had no gene match. The chain's CDR3 is CASSLRRGGADEQFF. CDR3 in DNA: TGTGCCAGCAGTTTAAGGCGCGGGGGGGCCGATGAGCAGTTCTTC.

This clonotype appeared many times. The chain joins TRBV12-3 or TRBV12-4 to TRBJ1-6, with unresolved D. This CDR3 is built from 13 residues. Trimming cost V 4 bases and J 10 bases, with 11 bases left between them. The CDR3 sequence is CASSSDAASPLHF. The CDR3, as DNA: TGTGCCAGCAGTTCCGATGCTGCGTCACCCCTCCACTTT.

The sample holds many counts of this clonotype. Relative to the germline gene, one junction end is altered; a read error may explain this. The genes are TRBV12-3 or TRBV12-4 and TRBJ2-1; possibly TRBD1 for D (5 bases). The CDR3 runs to 15 residues. For the CDR3, the DNA is TGCGCCAGCAGCTTGGGGCAGAGCTCCTACAATGAGCAGTTCTTC. The encoded protein is CASSLGQSSYNEQFF.

The chain recombines TRBV6-2 or TRBV6-3 with TRBJ2-2, with 9 nucleotides matching TRBD1. Germline assignment: CDR1 MNHEY and CDR2 SVGEGT. The J segment lost 5 bases and the V segment lost 5 bases, leaving 18 bases of the junction unmatched. The CDR3 is 19 residues long. The CDR3 loop reads CASSNPGTGRIITTGELFF. CDR3 bases: TGTGCCAGCAGTAATCCCGGGACAGGGAGAATCATAACGACCGGGGAGCTGTTTTTT.

This clonotype appeared a few times. The J gene is TRBJ2-5, the V gene TRBV5-6; D uncertain. Germline values: CDR1 SGHDT, CDR2 YYEEEE. The V gene lost 2 bases and the J gene lost 4 bases, with 9 bases spanning the gap. The CDR3 length is 13 residues. The DNA of the CDR3 is TGTGCCAGCAGCTTCTTGGATGGAGAGACCCAGTACTTC. Its translation: CASSFLDGETQYF.

This clonotype was picked up a small number of times. The J gene is TRBJ2-1, the V gene TRBV20-1; TRBD2 matches 9 bases. CDR3 length: 18 residues. J gave up 2 bases and V 1 base, and 12 bases lay outside the gene matches. Germline CDR1 and CDR2: DFQATT and SNEGSKA (reference sequence). DNA for the CDR3: TGCAGTGCTAGAGGCCGGCCGTCTAGCGGGGTCCCCTACAATGAGCAGTTCTTC. This gives the protein CSARGRPSSGVPYNEQFF.

The V gene is TRBV3-1, the J gene TRBJ2-1, with 7 positions matching TRBD1. This CDR3 is built from 14 residues. Germline CDR1 reads LGHDT; CDR2 reads YNNKEL (reference sequence). V trimming: 6 bases; J trimming: 2 bases; junction bases outside the gene matches: 4. The chain's CDR3 is CASRHGQAYNEQFF. Here the CDR3 DNA reads TGTGCCAGCAGACATGGACAGGCCTACAATGAGCAGTTCTTC.

The chain joins TRBV6-5 to TRBJ2-4, with a tentative D call TRBD1 (5 bases). In germline, CDR1 is MNHEY, CDR2 SVGAGI. The length of the CDR3 is 16 residues. The V end lost 0 bases, the J end lost 1 base, and 10 bases lay between the germline ends. The CDR3 region is CASSYSQGTAKNIQYF. For the CDR3, the DNA is TGTGCCAGCAGTTACTCGCAGGGAACGGCCAAAAACATTCAGTACTTC.

This clonotype was seen at least ten times. V and J are TRBV6-2 or TRBV6-3 and TRBJ2-1; TRBD2 matches 9 bases. Per the germline V gene, CDR1 is MNHEY and CDR2 is SVGEGT. CDR3 length equals 17 residues. J lost 7 bases, V lost 2 bases, and 12 bases had no gene match. DNA of the CDR3: TGTGCCAGCAGTTACCCCCCGCTAGCGGGAAAGGGGAATGAGCAGTTCTTC. It yields the protein CASSYPPLAGKGNEQFF.

This sequence joins TRBV12-3 or TRBV12-4 and TRBJ2-3; the D is unclear. V lost 4 bases and J lost 8, with 19 bases in between. The CDR3 runs 15 residues. The CDR3 loop is CASSSVLEPSGTQYF. The CDR3, as DNA: TGTGCCAGCAGTTCGGTGCTAGAACCCTCTGGTACGCAGTATTTT.